The following is a T cell receptor (beta chain) sequence with its context. Its antigen specificity is not known. No much larger clone exists at a distance of one base, and base qualities are not known. V is shortened by 0 bases, J by 14 bases, and the region joining them spans 11 bases. The CDR3, from cysteine to phenylalanine, totals 12 residues. Only the CDR3 region is kept as DNA, spanning 36 bases read in frame from base 1. CDR1 SGHRS and CDR2 YFSETQ were looked up in the germline V gene. These data are taken from a study of blood T cell repertoires in COVID-19 (dated by TCRdb to the early 2020s). Study-wide context: Samples from collaborators originated in the United States, Italy and Spain and spanned both the acute and convalescent phases of COVID-19. Nearly every sample came with metadata listing a de-identified subject ID, COVID-19 status, age in years and sex. The samples were drawn from two sources: the first 160 participants of the ongoing ImmuneRACE study, and 950 to 1,500 subjects contributed by 6 global collaborators. Deeply sampled blood TCRbeta repertoires from subjects exposed to, actively infected with, or recovered from COVID-19 were included in the dataset. The repertoires were made available in a free public database intended to serve as a resource for research on the immune response to SARS-CoV-2. The material from the prospective study consisted of cDNA or gDNA derived from T cells, B-cell-depleted T cells, or PBMCs. HLA class I and class II types, where available, came from metadata supplied by the sample provider rather than from assay-based typing.

The full study reports these points: The amount of clinical and demographic metadata varied by source and participant and was provided uncurated.

The immunoSEQ Assay, a bias-controlled multiplex PCR, was used to amplify TCRbeta CDR3 regions from genomic DNA. The authors' analysis ran thus. Nucleated cell counts per sample were estimated from amplification of reference gene primers within the assay. To quantify the absolute abundance of each unique TCRbeta CDR3 rearrangement, sequence reads were collapsed and filtered. For each sample, productive Simpson clonality was calculated by taking the square root of Simpson's diversity index across productive rearrangements. The source is immuneACCESS, and TCRdb retained only in-frame sequences with V and J called. Part of the clones is not carried over; for the studies checked, unresolved V genes explain less than half of this, and the remainder is unexplained. For V, J and clone size, that table is used; D and trimming come from the DNA. The sample records 250,000 or so clones, 90% of which are singletons. The ten top clones hold 2.1% of the sample.

One collaborating source in Seattle enrolled patients while the patients were actively infected and followed the patients over time throughout the course of disease. The collaborating institutions used their own protocols to collect whole blood in K2EDTA tubes. For TCRbeta analysis, collaborators shipped samples as frozen whole blood, isolated PBMCs, or DNA extracted from either of those sample types. Sample: peripheral blood. The chain employs TRBV5-1 and TRBJ2-2, with TRBD1 perhaps the D gene, on 5 matching bases. The source of this sequence is a woman between 55 and 75 years old with COVID-19, enrolled during active disease. The CDR3 sequence is CASSLGQGVLFF. The DNA sequence follows: TGCGCCAGCAGCTTGGGTCAGGGCGTACTGTTTTTT.